The next 27 T cell receptor beta chains were all read from a single sample in a study of identical twins. TCRdb reprocessed the 5' RACE reads via MiXCR and lists one record per CDR3 protein. Of some 560,000 distinct CDR3 sequences in the sample, around a tenth were seen once. The data were also submitted as part of a second study, on yellow fever vaccine responses in identical twins.

Sequenced: PBMCs. These receptors all come from a woman under 30 in good health.

This clonotype was seen ten or more times. V usage is TRBV27 and J usage is TRBJ2-3; D is unresolved. Trimming stripped 4 bases from V and 0 bases from J, with 8 bases between. CDR3 length: 14 residues. Per germline, CDR1 MNHEY and CDR2 SMNVEV (reference sequence). In DNA form, the CDR3 reads TGTGCCAGCAGTTCCCATTGGAGCACAGATACGCAGTATTTT. This translates into CASSSHWSTDTQYF.

This clonotype appeared a few times. CDR3 region: CASTTTGGNTGELFF. The CDR3, as DNA: TGTGCCAGCACAACCACAGGGGGGAACACCGGGGAGCTGTTTTTT. The chain carries TRBV7-9 and TRBJ2-2; 8 bases map to TRBD1. The germline gives CDR1 SEHNR, CDR2 FQNEAQ (reference sequence). The CDR3 sequence is 15 residues long. V lost 7 bases to trimming and J lost 1 base; unmatched junction nucleotides: 5. Full variable domain (outside the CDR3, taken from reference TRBV7-9 and TRBJ2-2): DTGVSQNPRHKITKRGQNVTFRCDPISEHNRLYWYRQTLGQGPEFLTYFQNEAQLEKSRLLSDRFSAERPKGSFSTLEIQRTEQGDSAMYLCASTTTGGNTGELFFGEGSRLTVL.

The chain is built from TRBV14 and TRBJ2-7, with D uncertain. Germline assignment: CDR1 SGHDN and CDR2 FVKESK. V was pared by 5 bases and J by 2 bases, with 13 bases between. This CDR3 comprises 14 residues. This CDR3 reads CASSGAPPPYEQYF. CDR3 bases: TGTGCCAGCAGCGGAGCCCCCCCGCCCTACGAGCAGTACTTC.

This clonotype was detected a few times. The chain couples TRBV6-1 to TRBJ2-2; 10 bases are shared with TRBD2. With 6 bases clipped from V and 4 bases from J, the junction kept 5 bases outside the gene matches. The CDR3 loop spans 15 amino acids. Germline V CDR1 and CDR2: MNHNS, SASEGT. The DNA of the CDR3 is TGTGCCAGCAGAGCAGCGGGGGGGCCCACCGGGGAGCTGTTTTTT. Protein product: CASRAAGGPTGELFF.

This clonotype was recorded a few times. The CDR3 region has the DNA TGTGCCAGCAGCCAACAGGGGCTCGCTAACTATGGCTACACCTTC. Amino acids: CASSQQGLANYGYTF. The V call is TRBV7-2, the J call TRBJ1-2; 7 positions agree with TRBD1. Losses at the gene ends were 5 bases for V and 0 bases for J; bases not matched to a gene: 6. This CDR3 spans 15 amino acids. Germline values: CDR1 SGHTA, CDR2 FQGNSA.

This clonotype was counted many times. This chain joins TRBV6-5 and TRBJ2-1; no clear D gene. Germline CDR1 is MNHEY and CDR2 is SVGAGI. The CDR3 is 17 residues long. Trimming took off 2 bases at V and 0 bases at J, with 14 bases between the two ends. CDR3 loop: CASSYIGIWSSYNEQFF. DNA of the CDR3: TGTGCCAGCAGTTACATAGGTATTTGGAGCTCCTACAATGAGCAGTTCTTC.

The sample holds many counts of this clonotype. The chain carries TRBV29-1 and TRBJ2-7; D may be TRBD1 (6 bases). CDR1 SQVTM and CDR2 ANQGSEA come from the germline V gene. V was shortened by 1 base and J by 6 bases, with 10 bases between the two germline ends. The CDR3 contains 12 residues. The CDR3: CSVEGTVGEQYF. CDR3 DNA: TGCAGCGTTGAAGGGACAGTGGGCGAGCAGTACTTC.

The chain uses TRBV9 and TRBJ1-5; D ambiguous. With 3 bases removed from V and 3 bases from J, the gap between germline ends came to 7 bases. There are 13 residues in the CDR3. Germline V gene lookup returns CDR1 SGDLS and CDR2 YYNGEE. The CDR3 reads CASSAQDNQPQHF. Here the CDR3 DNA reads TGTGCCAGCAGCGCCCAAGACAATCAGCCCCAGCATTTT.

Many counts were recorded for this clonotype. V is TRBV2 and J is TRBJ2-1, with D perhaps matching TRBD1 (6 bases). Per the germline V gene, CDR1 is SNHLY and CDR2 is FYNNEI. The CDR3 runs 16 residues. V was pared by 8 bases and J by 0 bases, with 17 bases between. CDR3 in amino acids: CASSLRGTSSYNEQFF. The CDR3 region has the DNA TGTGCCAGCTCGCTGAGGGGGACAAGCTCCTACAATGAGCAGTTCTTC. Supplemented by reference TRBV2 and TRBJ2-1, the full variable domain reads EPEVTQTPSHQVTQMGQEVILRCVPISNHLYFYWYRQILGQKVEFLVSFYNNEISEKSEIFDDQFSVERPDGSNFTLKIRSTKLEDSAMYFCASSLRGTSSYNEQFFGPGTRLTVL.

This clonotype was counted only a few times. The chain links TRBV5-1 to TRBJ2-7; 8 nucleotides line up with TRBD1. The CDR3 runs to 15 residues. V gave up 0 bases and J gave up 3 bases; unmatched junction bases: 5. Per the germline V gene, CDR1 is SGHRS and CDR2 is YFSETQ. The CDR3 protein is CASSLVATGDYEQYF. Here the CDR3 DNA reads TGCGCCAGCAGCTTGGTAGCGACAGGGGACTACGAGCAGTACTTC.

This chain uses TRBV6-5 with TRBJ1-1; possibly TRBD1 for D (6 bases). The CDR3 loop spans 12 amino acids. Germline CDR1 is MNHEY and CDR2 is SVGAGI. Trimming cost V 8 bases and J 4 bases, with 11 bases left between them. Here the CDR3 DNA reads TGTGCCAGCGCCCCGGGGGCCACTGAAGCTTTCTTT. Protein product: CASAPGATEAFF.

A few counts support this clonotype. The CDR3 here is CSARGLADVGETQYF. The CDR3 DNA reads as TGCAGTGCTAGAGGACTAGCGGACGTGGGGGAGACCCAGTACTTC. The chain links TRBV20-1 to TRBJ2-5; TRBD2 matches at 9 bases. J lost 5 bases, V lost 1 base, and 8 bases had no gene match. CDR3 length equals 15 residues. CDR1 is DFQATT, CDR2 SNEGSKA, per germline (reference sequence).

The chain employs TRBV6-4 and TRBJ2-2; D gene unclear. CDR3 size: 14 residues. Germline V gives CDR1 MRHNA, CDR2 SNTAGT. Trimming stripped 2 bases from V and 3 bases from J, with 7 bases between. CDR3 sequence reads: CASSDKTDTGELFF. CDR3 nucleotides: TGTGCCAGCAGTGACAAAACGGACACCGGGGAGCTGTTTTTT.

The chain links TRBV7-6 to TRBJ2-1; D gene ambiguous. Between the trimmed V and J ends, which lost 5 bases and 0 bases, there was a span of 20 bases. This CDR3 has 18 residues. The germline CDR1 and CDR2 sequences are SGHVS and FNYEAQ. This chain's CDR3 is CASSQALAPQSSYNEQFF. Written as DNA, the CDR3 is TGTGCCAGCAGCCAAGCCCTCGCGCCCCAGAGCTCCTACAATGAGCAGTTCTTC.

This clonotype was seen at least ten times. The chain joins TRBV7-9 to TRBJ2-1; 11 nucleotides align to TRBD2. The CDR3 is made up of 17 amino acids. The J segment lost 4 bases and the V segment lost 5 bases, leaving 10 bases of the junction unmatched. Germline values: CDR1 SEHNR, CDR2 FQNEAQ (reference sequence). CDR3 sequence reads: CASSPDGLAGFYNEQFF. The CDR3 DNA sequence: TGTGCCAGCAGCCCAGACGGACTAGCGGGCTTTTACAATGAGCAGTTCTTC.

This clonotype was counted between two and nine times. V gene TRBV7-2 combines with J gene TRBJ2-7; TRBD2 is a possible D gene (5 bases). V lost 1 base and J 4 bases, leaving 11 bases between the germline ends. CDR3 length: 14 residues. The V gene's germline CDR1 is SGHTA and CDR2 FQGNSA. The CDR3 region is CASSLVPSGYEQYF. For the CDR3, the DNA is TGTGCCAGCAGCTTAGTGCCTTCGGGGTACGAGCAGTACTTC.

This clonotype came up many times. Compared with germline, one end of the junction differs, possibly owing to a read error. The chain joins TRBV5-1 to TRBJ2-1; TRBD1 agrees at 8 bases. This CDR3 has 13 residues. Germline V gene sequence: CDR1 SGHRS, CDR2 YFSETQ. The CDR3 bases are TGTGCCAGCAGTTTAAGACAGGGGAATGAGCAGTTCTTC. This sequence encodes CASSLRQGNEQFF.

The rearrangement links TRBV12-3 or TRBV12-4 to TRBJ2-2; maybe TRBD1 (6 bases). The V end lost 7 bases, the J end lost 1 base, and 10 bases lay between the germline ends. The CDR3 is 14 amino acids. This CDR3 is CASTLDRNTGELFF. For the CDR3, the DNA is TGTGCCAGCACCCTGGACAGGAACACCGGGGAGCTGTTTTTT.

This clonotype has only a few counts. The genes are TRBV19 and TRBJ2-5, with 7 bases fitting TRBD1. The trim removed 6 bases at V and 1 base at J, leaving 5 bases unmatched. Germline V gives CDR1 LNHDA, CDR2 SQIVND (reference sequence). This CDR3 has 14 residues. CDR3 sequence reads: CASRRTGLQETQYF. The CDR3 bases are TGTGCCAGTAGGAGGACAGGTCTCCAAGAGACCCAGTACTTC.

This clonotype occurred many times. The genes are TRBV29-1 and TRBJ1-2; TRBD1 matches 8 bases. The V gene's germline CDR1 is SQVTM and CDR2 ANQGSEA. This CDR3 region has 13 residues. The J segment lost 4 bases and the V segment lost 5 bases, leaving 6 bases of the junction unmatched. In nucleotides, the CDR3 is TGCAGCGTTATGACAGGGGCATCCTATGGCTACACCTTC. Protein sequence: CSVMTGASYGYTF.

Many counts were recorded for this clonotype. V and J are TRBV5-1 and TRBJ1-5; D might be TRBD1 (6 bases). The CDR3 totals 16 residues. The germline gives CDR1 SGHRS, CDR2 YFSETQ. The V end was cut by 4 bases, the J end by 0 bases, with 14 bases between. CDR3 bases: TGCGCCAGCAGCCCCGGGGGGGGGCTTAGCAATCAGCCCCAGCATTTT. Protein sequence: CASSPGGGLSNQPQHF.

This clonotype was seen a few times. CDR3 DNA sequence: TGCAGTGGGAGTGGGGGACTAACCTACGAGCAGTACTTC. It translates to CSGSGGLTYEQYF. The chain combines TRBV20-1 with TRBJ2-7, with 7 bases fitting TRBD2. Germline V gene sequence: CDR1 DFQATT, CDR2 SNEGSKA (reference sequence). The CDR3 has 13 residues. The J segment lost 2 bases and the V segment lost 7 bases, leaving 8 bases of the junction unmatched.

This clonotype was seen at least ten times. The CDR3 DNA follows: TGTGCCAGCAGTTGGAGTAACACTGAAGCTTTCTTT. Translated, it gives CASSWSNTEAFF. The gene calls are TRBV12-3 or TRBV12-4 and TRBJ1-1, with unresolved D. This CDR3 contains 12 residues. V was trimmed by 4 bases and J by 2 bases, leaving 5 bases between them.

Many counts were recorded for this clonotype. Compared with germline, one end of the junction differs, possibly owing to a read error. The chain has TRBV5-4 and TRBJ1-2; no definite D call. The germline V gene has CDR1 SGHNT and CDR2 YYREEE (reference sequence). The CDR3 runs 14 residues. CDR3 coding DNA: TGTGCCAGCACCTTGATAGGGATAGGCTATGGCTACACCTTC. Protein sequence: CASTLIGIGYGYTF.

This clonotype was picked up a small number of times. The chain has TRBV7-9 and TRBJ2-1; D is uncertain. The CDR3 is 14 amino acids. V lost 3 bases, J lost 2 bases, and 8 bases lay in between. Germline V gene sequence: CDR1 SEHNR, CDR2 FQNEAQ (reference sequence). The CDR3 nucleotides are TGTGCCAGCAGCTTCGCCCTGGCCTACAATGAGCAGTTCTTC. Amino acids: CASSFALAYNEQFF.

This clonotype came up a few times. V usage is TRBV6-2 or TRBV6-3 and J usage is TRBJ2-7, with D maybe TRBD1 (5 bases). The V gene's germline CDR1 is MNHEY and CDR2 SVGEGT. CDR3 length equals 12 residues. V was trimmed by 8 bases and J by 4 bases, leaving 12 bases between them. Here the CDR3 reads CASFGRAYEQYF. CDR3 DNA: TGTGCCAGCTTTGGCAGGGCATACGAGCAGTACTTC.

This clonotype was found a few times. J is TRBJ2-1 and V is TRBV27; TRBD2 matches at 8 bases. This CDR3 has 16 amino acids. The V gene end was trimmed by 5 bases and the J gene end by 5 bases; junction bases not matched to a gene: 11. Germline CDR1 reads MNHEY; CDR2 reads SMNVEV (reference sequence). CDR3: CASSLLAGRHDNEQFF. CDR3 nucleotide sequence: TGTGCCAGCAGTCTGTTAGCGGGGCGTCATGACAATGAGCAGTTCTTC.